The 11 T cell receptor beta chains below were found in one sample sequenced in a study of cytomegalovirus exposure and HLA in healthy donors. Primers: 60 Vbeta forward and 13 Jbeta reverse. The assay was immunoSEQ multiplex PCR, and TCRdb's table has in-frame clones only and misses some. Here the sample table reports about 200,000 clones. Sequences were obtained from PBMCs. These receptors were obtained from a girl aged 2-9 years in good health and CMV-seropositive.

The rearrangement links TRBV10-1 to TRBJ2-3; TRBD2 agrees at 11 bases. V lost 11 bases and J lost 10; bases outside the gene matches: 8. Looked up from germline, CDR1 is WNHNN and CDR2 is SYGVQD (reference sequence). The CDR3 is made up of 12 amino acids. As DNA, the CDR3 is TGCGCCTCCGGGACTAGCGGCTCTTCGCAGTATTTT. It specifies CASGTSGSSQYF.

The rearrangement links TRBV10-1 to TRBJ2-3, with TRBD1 matching 7 bases. Germline CDR1 is WNHNN and CDR2 is SYGVQD (reference sequence). The CDR3 sequence is 14 residues long. Trimming at V came to 5 bases and at J to 3 bases, leaving 5 bases not matched to a gene. CDR3 loop: CASSRDRATDTQYF. In DNA form, the CDR3 reads TGCGCCAGCAGTCGGGACAGAGCTACAGATACGCAGTATTTT.

In the case of this clone: Other DNA sequences in this specimen translate into the identical CDR3. The chain combines TRBV7-6 with TRBJ1-5, with unresolved D. The germline CDR1 and CDR2 sequences are SGHVS and FNYEAQ. Between the trimmed V and J ends, which lost 3 bases and 5 bases, there was a span of 8 bases. The CDR3 is 13 residues long. CDR3 nucleotides: TGTGCCAGCAGCTTGGGAGGGTATCAGCCCCAGCATTTT. This codes for CASSLGGYQPQHF.

Here the CDR3 reads CASSEGINSGNTIYF. Here the CDR3 DNA reads TGTGCCAGCAGTGAAGGTATAAACTCTGGAAACACCATATATTTT. This sequence joins TRBV2 and TRBJ1-3; D is undetermined. In germline, CDR1 is SNHLY, CDR2 FYNNEI. The length of the CDR3 is 15 residues. V shed 1 base and J shed 0 bases, with 7 bases lying between them.

The CDR3 nucleotides read TGTGCCAGCAGTGTAAGTTCAAAACAGGGGATCGGTGGCTACACCTTC. It specifies CASSVSSKQGIGGYTF. This chain uses TRBV6-1 with TRBJ1-2; 7 bases fit TRBD1. The V gene's germline CDR1 is MNHNS and CDR2 SASEGT. The CDR3 extends over 16 amino acids. V lost 4 bases, J lost 7 bases, and 15 bases stayed unmatched.

The V gene is TRBV18, the J gene TRBJ2-7; a possible D gene is TRBD2 (5 bases). There are 14 residues in the CDR3. Germline CDR1 KGHSH, CDR2 LQKENI. The V and J ends lost 0 bases and 1 base respectively, with 7 bases between them. The CDR3, as DNA: TGTGCCAGCTCACCACCCAGCGGTTCCTACGAGCAGTACTTC. Protein product: CASSPPSGSYEQYF. The whole variable domain, remainder taken from reference TRBV18 and TRBJ2-7, is NAGVMQNPRHLVRRRGQEARLRCSPMKGHSHVYWYRQLPEEGLKFMVYLQKENIIDESGMPKERFSAEFPKEGPSILRIQQVVRGDSAAYFCASSPPSGSYEQYFGPGTRLTVT.

The CDR3 region has the DNA TGTGCCAGTAGCCTCTTTGACAGATACGAACAGTACTTC. Encoded protein: CASSLFDRYEQYF. The chain couples TRBV19 to TRBJ2-5; D might be TRBD1 (5 bases). V lost 6 bases to trimming and J lost 11 bases, with 19 bases between them. The CDR3 sequence is 13 residues long. Germline V lookup: CDR1 LNHDA, CDR2 SQIVND (reference sequence).

This chain links TRBV6-1 with TRBJ1-3; 8 bases agree with TRBD1. Germline assignment: CDR1 MNHNS and CDR2 SASEGT. The CDR3 sequence is 18 residues long. V was clipped by 3 bases and J by 0 bases; unmatched bases: 10. CDR3 region: CASSEILDRGYSGNTIYF. DNA of the CDR3: TGTGCCAGCAGTGAGATACTAGACAGGGGTTACTCTGGAAACACCATATATTTT.

The chain has TRBV6-8 and TRBJ2-2; 7 bases map to TRBD2. The CDR3 contains 18 residues. Losses at the gene ends were 7 bases for V and 0 bases for J; bases not matched to a gene: 14. CDR1 is MNHGY and CDR2 is SAAAGT in the germline V gene. In DNA, the CDR3 is TGTGCCAGCACCCGAAACCCAGGCGGGGGTTCGAACACCGGGGAGCTGTTTTTT. Protein sequence: CASTRNPGGGSNTGELFF.

The V gene is TRBV7-3, the J gene TRBJ2-7, with TRBD2 identical over 7 bases. The CDR3 spans 15 residues. The V gene's germline CDR1 is SGHTA and CDR2 FQGTGA. J lost 6 bases, V lost 0 bases, and 8 bases had no gene match. The CDR3 DNA sequence: TGTGCCAGCAGCTTAACGGCCGGGACTAACCTCGAGCAGTACTTC. Translation: CASSLTAGTNLEQYF.

V usage is TRBV5-1 and J usage is TRBJ2-5; 10 bases match TRBD1. The junction had 5 bases not matched to a gene; V was cut back by 3 bases and J by 3 bases. The CDR3 runs to 15 residues. Germline V CDR1 and CDR2: SGHRS, YFSETQ. The CDR3 DNA reads TGCGCCAGCAGCTCGGCCGGGACAGGGGAAGAGACCCAGTACTTC. The encoded protein is CASSSAGTGEETQYF.